These 9 T cell receptor beta chains originate from one sample sequenced in a study of PD-1 blockade in mismatch repair-deficient tumors. Clones were read by immunoSEQ multiplex PCR, and TCRdb kept only the in-frame ones, dropping some. Here the sample spans roughly 50,000 clones, over 70% being singletons. The source material was peripheral blood, sampled 20 weeks after starting pembrolizumab. Receptor source: an adult with mismatch repair-deficient cancer.

This clone was seen only a few times. V gene TRBV7-2 combines with J gene TRBJ2-5, with a weak D call TRBD2 (6 bases). The length of the CDR3 is 15 residues. V dropped 1 base and J dropped 5 bases, with 14 bases sitting between them. Germline-derived CDR1 and CDR2 are SGHTA and FQGNSA. The CDR3, as DNA: TGTGCCAGCAGCTTAGGACCAGCGGGCGGGGAGACCCAGTACTTC. Amino acids: CASSLGPAGGETQYF.

The chain recombines TRBV5-8 with TRBJ2-7, with D uncertain. Germline V CDR1 and CDR2: SGHTS, YDEGEE. V gave up 4 bases and J gave up 6 bases, with 17 bases separating them. The CDR3 is 14 residues long. The DNA for the CDR3 is TGTGCCAGCAGCCCCACACCTACTATTACCGAGCAGTACTTC. It codes for CASSPTPTITEQYF.

The CDR3 spells CASSQSLDTQYF. CDR3 nucleotide sequence: TGCGCCAGCAGTCAATCGTTGGATACGCAGTATTTT. The chain uses TRBV23-1 and TRBJ2-3; D is ambiguous. TRBV23-1 is classed as an ORF, of uncertain function. V was shortened by 0 bases and J by 6 bases, with 4 bases between the two germline ends. CDR3 size: 12 residues.

This clone is labeled as medium-sized. The rearrangement links TRBV11-3 to TRBJ2-1; perhaps TRBD2 as D (6 bases). CDR1 and CDR2 (germline): SGHNT, YENEEA. The CDR3 contains 12 residues. Trimming shortened V by 10 bases and J by 10 bases, and 17 bases separated the two germline ends. CDR3 protein: CATHSGLREQFF. The CDR3 DNA follows: TGTGCCACGCATAGCGGTCTCAGGGAGCAGTTCTTC.

This clone has just one count. This chain connects TRBV5-6 to TRBJ1-2; tentatively, D is TRBD1 (5 bases). Trimming pared 0 bases from V and 3 bases from J, leaving 12 bases between. The length of the CDR3 is 15 residues. Germline V gives CDR1 SGHDT, CDR2 YYEEEE. The CDR3 region is CASSLDPQGYYGYTF. The DNA of the CDR3 is TGTGCCAGCAGCTTGGATCCCCAGGGATACTATGGCTACACCTTC.

V gene TRBV27 combines with J gene TRBJ1-1, with TRBD1 as a possible D gene (5 bases). The germline V and J ends were trimmed by 2 bases and 2 bases, with 12 bases remaining between them. In germline, CDR1 is MNHEY, CDR2 SMNVEV (reference sequence). The CDR3 covers 15 residues. Here the CDR3 reads CASSLEGPPNTEAFF. Written as DNA, the CDR3 is TGTGCCAGCAGTTTAGAGGGACCGCCCAACACTGAAGCTTTCTTT.

The rearrangement joins TRBV7-2 to TRBJ2-3; D not certain. This CDR3 is built from 15 residues. V lost 1 base, J lost 0 bases, and 8 bases lay in between. Germline V lookup: CDR1 SGHTA, CDR2 FQGNSA. The CDR3 coding sequence is TGTGCCAGCAGCTTAGTGGGCGTAAGCACAGATACGCAGTATTTT. It specifies CASSLVGVSTDTQYF.

The CDR3 here is CASSPPHHPYEQYF. The CDR3 nucleotides read TGTGCCAGCAGCCCCCCCCACCATCCCTACGAGCAGTACTTC. J is TRBJ2-7 and V is TRBV9; no clear D gene. Trimming cost V 4 bases and J 2 bases, with 13 bases left between them. The CDR3 runs 14 residues. CDR1 SGDLS and CDR2 YYNGEE come from the germline V gene.

This rearrangement joins TRBV2 to TRBJ1-4; 8 bases align to TRBD1. Germline V gives CDR1 SNHLY, CDR2 FYNNEI. This CDR3 contains 12 residues. J lost 8 bases, V lost 9 bases, and 5 bases had no gene match. The CDR3 region is CARGTGSEKLFF. In nucleotides, the CDR3 is TGTGCCAGGGGGACAGGCAGCGAAAAACTGTTTTTT.